These T cell receptor beta chains were read from a single sample in a study of healthy donors' naive CD4 and CD8 T cells. Each CDR3 protein is one row after TCRdb ran MiXCR on the reads. The data show approximately 200,000 distinct CDR3 sequences, around 74% seen once. Sequencing was done on a sample of naive CD4+ and CD8+ T cells sorted from blood, pooled from several donors. All receptors derive from a pool of human donors in good health; the sample pools cells from several healthy donors. Each CDR3 is given with its conserved first and last residue. The D gene is left open where the match is weak. Clone sizes are given selectively: once, few, many, or a class where the clone is expanded.

V	D	size	J	DNA	CDR3
TRBV4-1	TRBD2	-	TRBJ2-1	TGCGCCAGCAACACTGGACTAGCGGCAAACAATGAGCAGTTCTTC	CASNTGLAANNEQFF
TRBV19	-	-	TRBJ1-1	TGTGCCAGTAGTACAGTGAACCCCTTCCCAGGAGCTTTCTTT	CASSTVNPFPGAFF
TRBV20-1	-	-	TRBJ1-2	TGCAGTGCTCCAGGGGACTATGGCTACACCTTC	CSAPGDYGYTF
TRBV4-1	-	-	TRBJ2-1	TGCGCCAGCAGCCACCGGCGAAGGGATGAGCAGTTCTTC	CASSHRRRDEQFF
TRBV4-3	-	-	TRBJ1-3	TGCGCCAGCAGCCAAGATATCGTCGGCTCTGGAAACACCATATATTTT	CASSQDIVGSGNTIYF
TRBV27	TRBD2	few	TRBJ2-7	TGTGCCAGCAGTTTAGGACTAGCGGGAGGTGAACCCTACGAGCAGTACTTC	CASSLGLAGGEPYEQYF
TRBV27	-	-	TRBJ2-7	TGTGCCAGCAGCCGGGACGCTACCTACGAGCAGTACTTC	CASSRDATYEQYF
TRBV5-1	TRBD2	once	TRBJ2-3	TGCGCCAGCAGCTTGGCCGGAGCTAGTTCGGGACTAGCGGGCGCAAGCACAGATACGCAGTATTTT	CASSLAGASSGLAGASTDTQYF
TRBV12-3/TRBV12-4	TRBD1	-	TRBJ2-1	TGTGCCAGCAGTTTAGTGGAGGGGACAGGGGGCAATGAGCAGTTCTTC	CASSLVEGTGGNEQFF
TRBV27	TRBD2	-	TRBJ2-2	TGTGCCAGCAGTTTACTAGCGGGAGCGAACGGGGAGCTGTTTTTT	CASSLLAGANGELFF
TRBV29-1	-	-	TRBJ2-7	TGCAGCGTTGAGAACCAGGACCCTCCCTACGAGCAGTACTTC	CSVENQDPPYEQYF
TRBV6-5	-	once	TRBJ2-3	TGTGCCAGCAGTTACTCGGTGCAGGGAACAGATACGCAGTATTTT	CASSYSVQGTDTQYF
TRBV29-1	-	-	TRBJ1-1	TGCAGCGCCGATAGAGTGAACACTGAAGCTTTCTTT	CSADRVNTEAFF
TRBV6-5	TRBD1	once	TRBJ2-7	TGTGCCAGCAGTTACTCCCAGACAGGGGGCGGTTCCGAGCAGTACTTC	CASSYSQTGGGSEQYF
TRBV11-2	TRBD1	-	TRBJ2-7	TGTGCCAGCAGCGCCGGGACAGGGAGGACCTACGAGCAGTACTTC	CASSAGTGRTYEQYF
TRBV13	TRBD2	-	TRBJ2-5	TGTGCCAGCAGCTCCCAGACTAGCGGGACCAAACGAGAGACCCAGTACTTC	CASSSQTSGTKRETQYF
TRBV6-6	TRBD2	-	TRBJ2-3	TGTGCCAGCAGGCTAGCGGGAGAGAACGCAGATACGCAGTATTTT	CASRLAGENADTQYF
TRBV29-1	TRBD2	once	TRBJ2-1	TGCAGCGTGCCCGGACTAGCGAACTACAATGAGCAGTTCTTC	CSVPGLANYNEQFF
TRBV6-5	-	-	TRBJ2-7	TGTGCCAGCAGTTACTTAGGGGGAACATACGAGCAGTACTTC	CASSYLGGTYEQYF
TRBV19	TRBD2	-	TRBJ2-1	TGTGCCGCGGAGAGGCATCCGGGGGGAGGCGCGCACAATGAGCAGTTCTTC	CAAERHPGGGAHNEQFF
TRBV4-2	TRBD2	few	TRBJ2-7	TGTGCCAGCAGCCGCGGACTAGCGGTCTCCTACGAGCAGTACTTC	CASSRGLAVSYEQYF
TRBV29-1	TRBD1	-	TRBJ2-1	TGCAGCGACCGGACAGGGTCCCACAATGAGCAGTTCTTC	CSDRTGSHNEQFF
TRBV19	-	few	TRBJ1-2	TGTGCCAGTAGTATCCCGGGACATCGAAACTATGGCTACACCTTC	CASSIPGHRNYGYTF
TRBV29-1	TRBD1	-	TRBJ1-1	TGCAGCGGCACACAGGGGCGAGGGGACACTGAAGCTTTCTTT	CSGTQGRGDTEAFF
TRBV5-1	-	few	TRBJ2-7	TGCGCCAGCAGCGGGATAGATGCGAGTGAGCAGTACTTC	CASSGIDASEQYF
TRBV29-1	TRBD2	-	TRBJ2-1	TGCAGCGTAGTCCCGGGACTAGCATTAAATGAGCAGTTCTTC	CSVVPGLALNEQFF
TRBV20-1	-	-	TRBJ2-5	TGCAGTGCTCCAGATGAAGGGGTAGAGACCCAGTACTTC	CSAPDEGVETQYF
TRBV30	-	-	TRBJ1-1	TGTGCCTGGGAACAGGACACTGAAGCTTTCTTT	CAWEQDTEAFF
TRBV29-1	-	-	TRBJ2-3	TGCAGCGTTGAAACCCTCTCGGATACGCAGTATTTT	CSVETLSDTQYF
TRBV11-2	TRBD2	once	TRBJ2-1	TGTGCCAGCAGCTTCCTGGGACTAGTCTACAATGAGCAGTTCTTC	CASSFLGLVYNEQFF
TRBV19	-	-	TRBJ1-5	TGTGCCAGTAGTACGACAGGCCATCAGCCCCAGCATTTT	CASSTTGHQPQHF
TRBV27	-	-	TRBJ2-7	TGTGCCAGTAGTGGACTTCCCTTTTTCTACGAGCAGTACTTC	CASSGLPFFYEQYF
TRBV6-5	-	-	TRBJ2-7	TGTGCCAGCAGTTACTCGACCGGGATCTCCTACGAGCAGTACTTC	CASSYSTGISYEQYF
TRBV19	-	-	TRBJ1-2	TGTGCCAGTAGCCGTGACCCAGGAAACTATGGCTACACCTTC	CASSRDPGNYGYTF
TRBV19	-	-	TRBJ1-1	TGTGCCTCCTCACGGGAACTCGAAGCTTTCTTT	CASSRELEAFF
TRBV10-3	TRBD1	-	TRBJ1-1	TGTGCCATCAGTACCGAAGGGGGCTACACTGAAGCTTTCTTT	CAISTEGGYTEAFF
TRBV29-1	-	-	TRBJ2-1	TGCAGCGTTGAAAGACCCGGGACCCATTTTAGGGTCGCTGAGCAGTTCTTC	CSVERPGTHFRVAEQFF
TRBV6-1	TRBD2	once	TRBJ2-3	TGTGCCAGCAGTGCTGGGACTAGCGGATCTAGCACAGATACGCAGTATTTT	CASSAGTSGSSTDTQYF
TRBV2	TRBD2	-	TRBJ2-7	TGTGCCAGCACGGGACTAGTGGGGGAGCAGTACTTC	CASTGLVGEQYF
TRBV6-1	-	-	TRBJ2-5	TGTGCCAGCACCTCAAAGCCAGGGACCCAGTACTTC	CASTSKPGTQYF
TRBV12-3/TRBV12-4	-	-	TRBJ2-7	TGTGCCAGCAGTCTCAGACAGTCCTACGAGCAGTACTTC	CASSLRQSYEQYF
TRBV19	-	-	TRBJ1-1	TGTGCCAGTAGTAACCGGGTCGCTGAAGCTTTCTTT	CASSNRVAEAFF
TRBV10-3	-	-	TRBJ1-2	TGTGCCATCAGTGAGTGGGTTGGCAGGGCCTATGGCTACACCTTC	CAISEWVGRAYGYTF
TRBV29-1	-	-	TRBJ1-2	TGCAGCGTTGAGGGGAGAGTGGGCTACACCTTC	CSVEGRVGYTF
TRBV7-8	TRBD2	-	TRBJ2-7	TGTGCCAGCAGCTTAGCGGGAGGGAAGGAGCAGTACTTC	CASSLAGGKEQYF
TRBV7-8	-	-	TRBJ1-2	TGTGCCAGCAGCGATAGCGGGGCGGGGAGCTATGGCTACACCTTC	CASSDSGAGSYGYTF
TRBV6-5	-	once	TRBJ1-6	TGTGCCAGCAGTTCGACCCCAGGGGTTTCACCCCTCCACTTT	CASSSTPGVSPLHF
TRBV24-1	-	-	TRBJ2-5	TGTGCCGCCAGTGACCGTGACCGGCGGGAGACCCAGTACTTC	CAASDRDRRETQYF
TRBV6-2/TRBV6-3	TRBD1	-	TRBJ2-7	TGTGCCAGCATGGACAGGGGCTACGAGCAGTACTTC	CASMDRGYEQYF
TRBV10-3	TRBD1	-	TRBJ2-3	TGTGCCATCGACAGGGGAACAGATACGCAGTATTTT	CAIDRGTDTQYF
TRBV6-2/TRBV6-3	-	-	TRBJ2-7	TGTGCCAGCAGAAAATGGACCTTGGAACGGCACGAGCAGTACTTC	CASRKWTLERHEQYF
TRBV6-5	TRBD2	-	TRBJ2-1	TGTGCCAGCAGTTACACGACTGTGCGGGAGGGCCGGTGGTATGACAATGAGCAGTTCTTC	CASSYTTVREGRWYDNEQFF
TRBV29-1	-	-	TRBJ2-2	TGCAGCGCGGAAGGTACGGGAACGAACACCGGGGAGCTGTTTTTT	CSAEGTGTNTGELFF